What follows describes a single T cell receptor (beta chain). The antigen it binds to is not known. Qualities for individual bases were not recorded, and no much larger clone is one base off. This sample stems from a study of blood T cell repertoires in COVID-19 (dated by TCRdb to the early 2020s). At the level of the whole study: Samples covering the acute and convalescent phases of COVID-19 were provided by collaborators in the United States, Italy and Spain. The prospective study material was composed of cDNA or gDNA derived from T cells, B-cell-depleted T cells, or PBMCs. The dataset comprised deeply sampled blood TCRbeta repertoires from subjects exposed to, actively infected with, or recovered from COVID-19. The repertoires were released in a freely available public database meant as a resource for research on the immune response to SARS-CoV-2. The samples were drawn from the first 160 participants of the ongoing ImmuneRACE study and from more than 1,000 subjects provided by 6 global collaborators. The sample metadata nearly always contained a de-identified subject ID, COVID-19 status, age in years and sex. Where available, HLA class I and class II types were taken from metadata supplied by the sample provider and were not determined by assay-based typing.

The research as a whole found: The quantity of clinical and demographic metadata differed by source and by participant and was supplied without curation.

Reading the germline V gene gives CDR1 MNHNS and CDR2 SASEGT. The CDR3 sequence holds 15 residues, the cysteine and phenylalanine included. The read is trimmed to its CDR3 DNA, 45 bases read in frame from base 1. Trimming leaves V shorter by 4 bases and J shorter by 3 bases, with the junction holding 3 bases beyond the gene matches. TCRbeta CDR3 regions were amplified from genomic DNA using the immunoSEQ Assay, a bias-controlled multiplex PCR. Per the source publication's procedure: The number of nucleated cells in each sample was estimated by amplification of reference gene primers within the assay. To quantify the absolute abundance of each unique TCRbeta CDR3 rearrangement, sequence reads were collapsed and filtered. Productive Simpson clonality was computed per sample as the square root of Simpson's diversity index over productive rearrangements. As stored in TCRdb, this immuneACCESS dataset retains in-frame rearrangements with V and J assigned. A fraction of the clones does not appear; measured against another copy, unresolved V genes explain less than half of the discrepancy, and the remainder lacks a known reason. V and J calls and clone size are as listed in that table; D and trimming were resolved from the DNA. The sample data list some 91,000 clones, and over 75% of these were observed just once. Less than 2% of the sample is held by the ten biggest clonotypes.

Collaborating institutions collected whole blood in K2EDTA tubes following their own protocols. Collaborator samples were shipped for TCRbeta analysis as frozen whole blood, isolated PBMCs, or DNA extracted from either sample type. The specimen was peripheral blood. The chain was built from TRBV6-1 and TRBJ1-1, and TRBD1 aligns with 12 junction nucleotides. The source of this sequence is a man in his 60s with acute or convalescent COVID-19. The encoded CDR3 is CASSGGQGADTEAFF. The DNA is as follows: TGTGCCAGCAGTGGGGGACAGGGGGCGGACACTGAAGCTTTCTTT.